What follows are 30 T cell receptor beta chains derived from one specimen sequenced in a study of T cell changes during pregnancy in multiple sclerosis. Produced via immunoSEQ multiplex PCR; TCRdb's table is partial and in-frame only. The repertoire consists of 93,000 or so clones, with about 90% occurring once and the leading ten covering about 0.9%. Source: peripheral blood, taken after pregnancy. Every receptor here comes from a female donor with multiple sclerosis, enrolled in a pregnancy study.

As regards this clone: Sequence at one end of the junction differs from germline and may be a read error. The rearrangement joins TRBV6-5 to TRBJ1-4; no clear D. Germline lookup yields CDR1 MNHEY and CDR2 SVGAGI. The CDR3 length is 15 residues. The DNA for the CDR3 is TGTGCCAGCAGTTATACCCCAGAAACTACTGAAAAACTGTTTTTT. It is translated as CASSYTPETTEKLFF.

The rearrangement uses TRBV7-3 and TRBJ2-7; tentative D call: TRBD2 (6 bases). From germline, CDR1 is SGHTA and CDR2 FQGTGA. The CDR3 runs to 13 residues. Trimming pared 2 bases from V and 5 bases from J, leaving 10 bases between. The CDR3 sequence is CASSLSGTHEQYF. The CDR3 bases are TGTGCCAGCAGCTTATCTGGGACTCACGAGCAGTACTTC.

In this sample, this clone turned up once. The CDR3 sequence is CASSLREYQTGELFF. CDR3 coding DNA: TGTGCCAGCAGCTTGCGGGAATACCAAACCGGGGAGCTGTTTTTT. V gene TRBV5-8 combines with J gene TRBJ2-2, with a weak D call TRBD2 (5 bases). V lost 1 base to trimming and J lost 5 bases, with 12 bases between them. Germline CDR1 reads SGHTS; CDR2 reads YDEGEE. The CDR3 runs to 15 residues. Full variable domain (remainder filled in from reference TRBV5-8 and TRBJ2-2): EAGVTQSPTHLIKTRGQQATLRCSPISGHTSVYWYQQALGLGLQFLLWYDEGEERNRGNFPPRFSGRQFPNYSSELNVNALELEDSALYLCASSLREYQTGELFFGEGSRLTVL.

This clone was seen at least ten times. This sequence joins TRBV19 and TRBJ1-6, with 8 nucleotides matching TRBD1. V was pared by 5 bases and J by 7 bases, with 10 bases of the junction left unmatched. From germline, CDR1 is LNHDA and CDR2 SQIVND (reference sequence). CDR3 length: 16 amino acids. CDR3 protein: CASSAPGQGENSPLHF. The CDR3 region has the DNA TGTGCCAGTAGTGCTCCAGGACAGGGAGAAAATTCACCCCTCCACTTT.

The rearrangement links TRBV29-1 to TRBJ2-5, with TRBD2 identical over 9 bases. CDR1 is SQVTM and CDR2 is ANQGSEA in the germline V gene. V was pared by 0 bases and J by 5 bases, with 7 bases of the junction left unmatched. There are 15 residues in the CDR3. The CDR3: CSVEDFVSGGETQYF. In DNA form, the CDR3 reads TGCAGCGTTGAAGATTTTGTCAGCGGGGGGGAGACCCAGTACTTC.

V and J are TRBV5-1 and TRBJ1-1; TRBD1 matches at 8 bases. After removal of 0 bases from V and 6 bases from J, the junction contained 10 bases not matched to a gene. In germline, CDR1 is SGHRS, CDR2 YFSETQ. The CDR3 sequence is 16 residues long. CDR3 in amino acids: CASSLGYNRGSAEAFF. The CDR3 DNA reads as TGCGCCAGCAGCTTGGGATATAACAGGGGGAGCGCTGAAGCTTTCTTT.

The chain joins TRBV19 to TRBJ2-2; 13 positions agree with TRBD2. Germline V gene lookup returns CDR1 LNHDA and CDR2 SQIVND (reference sequence). The CDR3 has 16 amino acids. Trimming cost V 8 bases and J 6 bases; bases outside gene matches: 9. The CDR3 bases are TGTGCCAGTGGCTTACTAGCGGGAGGGCCAGCCGGGGAGCTGTTTTTT. It codes for CASGLLAGGPAGELFF.

This clone appeared a single time. The rearrangement links TRBV5-1 to TRBJ2-3, with D perhaps matching TRBD2 (6 bases). CDR3 size: 15 residues. V dropped 5 bases and J dropped 2 bases, with 15 bases sitting between them. The germline CDR1 and CDR2 sequences are SGHRS and YFSETQ. This chain's CDR3 is CASRVLLASTDTQYF. The CDR3 nucleotides are TGCGCCAGCAGGGTGCTCCTAGCGTCCACAGATACGCAGTATTTT. Full variable domain (outside the CDR3, taken from reference TRBV5-1 and TRBJ2-3): KAGVTQTPRYLIKTRGQQVTLSCSPISGHRSVSWYQQTPGQGLQFLFEYFSETQRNKGNFPGRFSGRQFSNSRSEMNVSTLELGDSALYLCASRVLLASTDTQYFGPGTRLTVL.

The table lists this clone with a few counts. The gene calls are TRBV19 and TRBJ2-2; TRBD1 agrees at 9 bases. The germline V gene encodes CDR1 LNHDA and CDR2 SQIVND (reference sequence). With V trimmed by 6 bases and J by 4 bases, 6 bases remained unmatched. CDR3 size: 15 residues. The CDR3 sequence: CASRPGQGSTGELFF. Here the CDR3 DNA reads TGTGCCAGTAGGCCGGGACAGGGCAGCACCGGGGAGCTGTTTTTT.

V gene TRBV28 combines with J gene TRBJ2-4; D is possibly TRBD2 (7 bases). This CDR3 has 15 amino acids. V shed 8 bases and J shed 2 bases, with 16 bases lying between them. CDR1 and CDR2 (germline): MDHEN, SYDVKM. CDR3 sequence: CASLNREGTKNIQYF. CDR3 in DNA: TGTGCCAGCCTGAACAGGGAGGGGACCAAAAACATTCAGTACTTC.

The chain couples TRBV18 to TRBJ2-2; D may be TRBD2 (5 bases). Per germline, CDR1 KGHSH and CDR2 LQKENI. Trimming took 4 bases from V and 5 from J, leaving 11 bases between them. The CDR3 runs 14 residues. CDR3 DNA sequence: TGTGCCAGCTCACAAGCCGGGAAGACCGGGGAGCTGTTTTTT. This sequence encodes CASSQAGKTGELFF. Variable domain in full (rest from reference TRBV18 and TRBJ2-2): NAGVMQNPRHLVRRRGQEARLRCSPMKGHSHVYWYRQLPEEGLKFMVYLQKENIIDESGMPKERFSAEFPKEGPSILRIQQVVRGDSAAYFCASSQAGKTGELFFGEGSRLTVL.

The chain carries TRBV25-1 and TRBJ2-1; 8 nucleotides match TRBD2. This CDR3 has 17 residues. V shed 2 bases, J shed 4 bases, and the junction held 10 bases outside the gene matches. CDR1 is MGHDK and CDR2 is SYGVNS in the germline V gene. The chain's CDR3 is CASSEKERELWYNEQFF. The CDR3, as DNA: TGTGCCAGCAGTGAAAAAGAGCGGGAGCTTTGGTACAATGAGCAGTTCTTC.

The chain is built from TRBV19 and TRBJ1-1, with D uncertain. This CDR3 contains 16 residues. Germline V lookup: CDR1 LNHDA, CDR2 SQIVND (reference sequence). V gave up 6 bases and J gave up 1 base, with 18 bases separating them. The CDR3, as DNA: TGTGCCAGTAGACCCGCGGGATTCAGCTCGAACACTGAAGCTTTCTTT. Amino acid sequence: CASRPAGFSSNTEAFF.

The rearrangement links TRBV9 to TRBJ2-3; D is ambiguous. Germline V gives CDR1 SGDLS, CDR2 YYNGEE. CDR3 length equals 15 residues. Trimming shortened V by 4 bases and J by 2 bases, and 14 bases separated the two germline ends. This CDR3 reads CASSPRSSPTDTQYF. CDR3 in DNA: TGTGCCAGCAGCCCGAGAAGTTCCCCCACAGATACGCAGTATTTT.

The chain employs TRBV7-3 and TRBJ1-2; 7 bases agree with TRBD1. With 1 base clipped from V and 6 bases from J, the junction kept 5 bases outside the gene matches. The CDR3 extends over 14 amino acids. CDR1 is SGHTA and CDR2 is FQGTGA in the germline V gene. CDR3 residues: CASSLKRTGDGYTF. CDR3 coding DNA: TGTGCCAGCAGCTTAAAAAGGACAGGAGATGGCTACACCTTC.

This clone showed up just once. The chain combines TRBV5-1 with TRBJ1-1; 8 bases fit TRBD1. This CDR3 is built from 16 residues. The V and J ends lost 0 bases and 1 base, in that order; junction bases with no gene match: 5. Germline assignment: CDR1 SGHRS and CDR2 YFSETQ. CDR3 region: CASSLGGDRKNTEAFF. CDR3 nucleotide sequence: TGCGCCAGCAGCTTGGGGGGGGACAGGAAGAACACTGAAGCTTTCTTT.

The rearrangement joins TRBV7-8 to TRBJ2-2; 10 bases are shared with TRBD1. J lost 1 base, V lost 5 bases, and 10 bases had no gene match. The germline gives CDR1 SGHVS, CDR2 FQNEAQ. There are 18 residues in the CDR3. The CDR3: CASSKRSGTGVNTGELFF. For the CDR3, the DNA is TGTGCCAGCAGCAAACGATCCGGGACAGGGGTGAACACCGGGGAGCTGTTTTTT.

The V gene is TRBV30, the J gene TRBJ2-5, with TRBD1 matching 10 bases. CDR3 length: 14 residues. The junction had 3 bases not matched to a gene; V was cut back by 0 bases and J by 5 bases. Germline CDR1 is GTSNPN and CDR2 is SVGIG (reference sequence). The CDR3 protein is CAWSVGQGRETQYF. DNA of the CDR3: TGTGCCTGGAGTGTGGGACAGGGGCGGGAGACCCAGTACTTC. The full variable domain, with the rest looked up from reference TRBV30 and TRBJ2-5, is SQTIHQWPATLVQPVGSPLSLECTVEGTSNPNLYWYRQAAGRGLQLLFYSVGIGQISSEVPQNLSASRPQDRQFILSSKKLLLSDSGFYLCAWSVGQGRETQYFGPGTRLLVL.

The rearrangement joins TRBV27 to TRBJ2-1, with D possibly being TRBD2 (5 bases). CDR1 is MNHEY, CDR2 SMNVEV, per germline (reference sequence). This CDR3 is 13 amino acids long. Trimming took off 7 bases at V and 6 bases at J, with 13 bases between the two ends. DNA for the CDR3: TGTGCCAGCACCTTTTTCGGAGGCAATGAGCAGTTCTTC. It codes for CASTFFGGNEQFF.

The chain carries TRBV18 and TRBJ1-1; tentatively, D is TRBD1 (6 bases). The CDR3 runs 15 residues. The V and J ends lost 3 bases and 0 bases respectively, with 11 bases between them. Germline V gene data show CDR1 as KGHSH and CDR2 as LQKENI. The CDR3 DNA reads TGTGCCAGCTCACCGCCCACAGGGCTGAACACTGAAGCTTTCTTT. Translated, it gives CASSPPTGLNTEAFF. Together with reference TRBV18 and TRBJ1-1, the CDR3 gives the full variable domain: NAGVMQNPRHLVRRRGQEARLRCSPMKGHSHVYWYRQLPEEGLKFMVYLQKENIIDESGMPKERFSAEFPKEGPSILRIQQVVRGDSAAYFCASSPPTGLNTEAFFGQGTRLTVV.

In nucleotides, the CDR3 is TGTGCCAGCAGTTTAAGGGGGACAGGCTTAAATCAGCCCCAGCATTTT. Its protein product is CASSLRGTGLNQPQHF. The chain uses TRBV27 and TRBJ1-5; 8 bases line up with TRBD1. V dropped 2 bases and J dropped 4; count of bases not matched to a gene: 7. The length of the CDR3 is 16 residues. CDR1 is MNHEY, CDR2 SMNVEV, per germline (reference sequence).

The V call is TRBV19, the J call TRBJ1-5; D not certain. Germline assignment: CDR1 LNHDA and CDR2 SQIVND (reference sequence). Trimming left V 6 bases short and J 7 bases short, with 13 bases between. The CDR3 has 13 amino acids. The CDR3 loop reads CASRGTSGQPQHF. The CDR3 DNA reads TGTGCCAGTAGAGGAACCTCCGGGCAGCCCCAGCATTTT.

Concerning this clone itself: This clone may be a read error of a much larger clone one base away. Other DNA sequences within the sample encode an identical CDR3. The J gene is TRBJ2-7, the V gene TRBV19; D is unclear. V was cut by 1 base and J by 0 bases, with 4 bases left in between. Germline V CDR1 and CDR2: LNHDA, SQIVND (reference sequence). There are 13 residues in the CDR3. CDR3 loop: CASSIGSSYEQYF. CDR3 nucleotides: TGTGCCAGTAGTATAGGGAGCTCCTACGAGCAGTACTTC.

The rearrangement joins TRBV18 to TRBJ1-3, with 8 bases matching TRBD1. The CDR3 runs to 16 residues. After removal of 1 base from V and 0 bases from J, the junction contained 2 bases not matched to a gene. The germline gives CDR1 KGHSH, CDR2 LQKENI. The CDR3 nucleotides read TGTGCCAGCTCACCACAGACAGGGGTCTCTGGAAACACCATATATTTT. It translates to CASSPQTGVSGNTIYF. Full variable domain (remainder filled in from reference TRBV18 and TRBJ1-3): NAGVMQNPRHLVRRRGQEARLRCSPMKGHSHVYWYRQLPEEGLKFMVYLQKENIIDESGMPKERFSAEFPKEGPSILRIQQVVRGDSAAYFCASSPQTGVSGNTIYFGEGSWLTVV.

J is TRBJ1-1 and V is TRBV6-6; TRBD1 aligns across 7 bases. This CDR3 is 15 amino acids long. V lost 6 bases and J lost 5; bases outside the gene matches: 12. Germline-derived CDR1 and CDR2 are MNHNY and SVGAGI (reference sequence). This chain's CDR3 is CASRNHRGVWTEAFF. As DNA, the CDR3 is TGTGCCAGCAGGAATCACAGGGGCGTATGGACTGAAGCTTTCTTT.

The genes are TRBV5-1 and TRBJ1-5, with D hard to call. Germline V lookup: CDR1 SGHRS, CDR2 YFSETQ. V was shortened by 2 bases and J by 5 bases, with 14 bases between the two germline ends. There are 15 residues in the CDR3. The CDR3 bases are TGCGCCAGCAGCTTAGACTCCGGAGGAGATCAGCCCCAGCATTTT. It encodes CASSLDSGGDQPQHF.

V and J are TRBV28 and TRBJ2-1; 11 bases map to TRBD2. Losses at the gene ends were 4 bases for V and 7 bases for J; bases not matched to a gene: 6. CDR1 and CDR2 from the germline V gene are MDHEN and SYDVKM. CDR3 length: 15 residues. The CDR3 reads CASSWLTSGKNEQFF. As DNA, the CDR3 is TGTGCCAGCAGTTGGTTGACTAGCGGGAAAAATGAGCAGTTCTTC. The full variable domain, completed using reference TRBV28 and TRBJ2-1, is DVKVTQSSRYLVKRTGEKVFLECVQDMDHENMFWYRQDPGLGLRLIYFSYDVKMKEKGDIPEGYSVSREKKERFSLILESASTNQTSMYLCASSWLTSGKNEQFFGPGTRLTVL.

This clone appeared once. V is TRBV13 and J is TRBJ2-1, with D maybe TRBD2 (5 bases). V lost 5 bases to trimming and J lost 8 bases, with 10 bases between them. Germline CDR1 and CDR2: PRHDT and FYEKMQ (reference sequence). This CDR3 has 12 residues. The CDR3 reads CASSLRRDEQFF. DNA of the CDR3: TGTGCCAGCAGCCTCAGGCGGGATGAGCAGTTCTTC.

J is TRBJ1-1 and V is TRBV7-9, with 8 bases fitting TRBD1. J was trimmed by 4 bases and V by 6 bases; bases with no gene match: 10. This CDR3 comprises 15 residues. Germline V lookup: CDR1 SEHNR, CDR2 FQNEAQ (reference sequence). This chain's CDR3 is CASSFQGAGSTEAFF. The CDR3 DNA reads as TGTGCCAGCAGTTTCCAGGGGGCGGGTAGCACTGAAGCTTTCTTT. Filled out from reference TRBV7-9 and TRBJ1-1, the complete variable domain reads DTGVSQNPRHKITKRGQNVTFRCDPISEHNRLYWYRQTLGQGPEFLTYFQNEAQLEKSRLLSDRFSAERPKGSFSTLEIQRTEQGDSAMYLCASSFQGAGSTEAFFGQGTRLTVV.

The V gene is TRBV5-6, the J gene TRBJ1-2, with TRBD1 matching 7 bases. The CDR3 has 15 amino acids. The ends lost 0 bases at V and 6 bases at J; junction bases unmatched: 8. Germline CDR1 and CDR2: SGHDT and YYEEEE. The CDR3 DNA follows: TGTGCCAGCAGCTTGGCCCCGACAGGGCTCCATGGCTACACCTTC. Amino acid sequence: CASSLAPTGLHGYTF.